Below are 30 T cell receptor beta chains sequenced from a single sample in a study of blood T cell repertoires in COVID-19 (dated by TCRdb to 2019 to 2021). Library generation was performed with the immunoSEQ multiplex PCR assay. TCRdb provides this immuneACCESS table in a form limited to in-frame rearrangements. Some clones are lacking; in checked studies, under half of them reflect an unresolved V gene, and why the rest are absent is not known. In this sample the table shows under 300,000 clones, 75% to 95% of which occur a single time. The top ten hold 1.5% to 2% of the sample. The sequenced sample consisted of PBMCs or T cells enriched from blood (not recorded which). Source of these receptors: a woman aged 18-29 years who had recovered from COVID-19.

This chain links TRBV25-1 with TRBJ2-7, with 14 nucleotides matching TRBD2. The CDR3 consists of 16 residues. The V and J ends lost 3 bases and 7 bases, in that order; junction bases with no gene match: 8. Germline CDR1 reads MGHDK; CDR2 reads SYGVNS. The CDR3 protein is CASSETTSGGAWEQYF. CDR3 bases: TGTGCCAGCAGTGAGACGACTAGCGGGGGGGCTTGGGAGCAGTACTTC.

The J gene is TRBJ1-1, the V gene TRBV4-1; no clear D. This CDR3 has 15 amino acids. The V gene lost 1 base and the J gene lost 3 bases, with 12 bases spanning the gap. From germline, CDR1 is MGHRA and CDR2 YSYEKL. CDR3 DNA: TGCGCCAGCAGCCAAGCGGCAATACGGGACACTGAAGCTTTCTTT. Residues: CASSQAAIRDTEAFF.

The chain is built from TRBV28 and TRBJ1-2; 8 bases agree with TRBD1. This CDR3 region has 14 residues. J was trimmed by 4 bases and V by 4 bases; bases with no gene match: 5. Germline CDR1 and CDR2: MDHEN and SYDVKM. CDR3 amino acids: CASSSNRGGYGYTF. The CDR3 DNA is TGTGCCAGCAGTTCGAACAGGGGGGGCTATGGCTACACCTTC.

The chain carries TRBV6-2 or TRBV6-3 and TRBJ2-7; D is possibly TRBD2 (7 bases). Trimming left V 2 bases short and J 2 bases short, with 16 bases between. CDR1 and CDR2 from the germline V gene are MNHEY and SVGEGT. The CDR3 has 16 amino acids. The CDR3 sequence: CASSYRGAQLAYEQYF. CDR3 sequence (DNA): TGTGCCAGCAGTTACCGGGGGGCGCAACTTGCCTACGAGCAGTACTTC.

This rearrangement joins TRBV15 to TRBJ1-6, with D tentatively TRBD1 (5 bases). The CDR3 covers 17 residues. Germline CDR1 is LNHNV and CDR2 is YYDKDF (reference sequence). The V end lost 1 base, the J end lost 0 bases, and 10 bases lay between the germline ends. CDR3 amino acids: CATSRAPTASYNSPLHF. The CDR3 DNA sequence: TGTGCCACCAGCAGAGCGCCGACAGCCTCCTATAATTCACCCCTCCACTTT.

The gene calls are TRBV19 and TRBJ2-7, with TRBD1 identical over 7 bases. The CDR3 has 13 residues. V gave up 4 bases and J gave up 3 bases; unmatched junction bases: 3. The germline V gene has CDR1 LNHDA and CDR2 SQIVND (reference sequence). CDR3 sequence reads: CASSRGQNYEQYF. CDR3 nucleotide sequence: TGTGCCAGTAGTAGGGGACAGAACTACGAGCAGTACTTC. The whole variable domain, filled in from reference TRBV19 and TRBJ2-7, reads DGGITQSPKYLFRKEGQNVTLSCEQNLNHDAMYWYRQDPGQGLRLIYYSQIVNDFQKGDIAEGYSVSREKKESFPLTVTSAQKNPTAFYLCASSRGQNYEQYFGPGTRLTVT.

The chain recombines TRBV3-1 (or the pseudogene TRBV3-2) with TRBJ2-2, with D tentatively TRBD1 (7 bases). Trimming removed 8 bases at V and 6 bases at J, with 19 bases between. CDR1 is LGHDT and CDR2 is YNNKEL in the germline V gene (reference sequence). The CDR3 spans 15 residues. The CDR3 region has the DNA TGTGCCAGCCTCCTAGGAGGAGGGGGCCCCGGGGAGCTGTTTTTT. It translates to CASLLGGGGPGELFF.

The chain is built from TRBV12-5 and TRBJ2-5, with D uncertain. The CDR3 sequence is 14 residues long. The V end lost 5 bases, the J end lost 5 bases, and 15 bases lay between the germline ends. Germline V lookup: CDR1 LGHNT, CDR2 FRNRAP. The CDR3 DNA is TGTGCTAGTGGTCTCCCTCTCCTCGGGGAGACCCAGTACTTC. It encodes CASGLPLLGETQYF.

The chain couples TRBV4-1 to TRBJ2-3; 7 positions agree with TRBD1. The CDR3 spans 17 residues. Per the germline V gene, CDR1 is MGHRA and CDR2 is YSYEKL. Germline trimming cut 4 bases from V and 0 bases from J; bases unmatched to any gene: 10. The CDR3 sequence is CASSPNRWDRSTDTQYF. CDR3 DNA: TGCGCCAGCAGCCCTAACCGATGGGACAGAAGCACAGATACGCAGTATTTT.

The chain couples TRBV3-1 (or the pseudogene TRBV3-2) to TRBJ1-2; 7 bases match TRBD1. The ends lost 4 bases at V and 2 bases at J; junction bases unmatched: 7. The CDR3 length is 15 residues. Germline CDR1 is LGHDT and CDR2 is YNNKEL (reference sequence). This CDR3 is CASSPQDRRNYGYTF. The CDR3 DNA is TGTGCCAGCAGCCCTCAGGACAGGCGGAACTATGGCTACACCTTC.

The genes are TRBV7-3 and TRBJ2-1, with 7 bases identical to TRBD1. Trimming at V came to 5 bases and at J to 5 bases, leaving 6 bases not matched to a gene. Germline V gives CDR1 SGHTA, CDR2 FQGTGA. This CDR3 region has 14 residues. DNA of the CDR3: TGTGCCAGCAGCAGCTCCGGGACAGACAATGAGCAGTTCTTC. It encodes CASSSSGTDNEQFF.

This CDR3 is CASSQGQFNTEAFF. CDR3 bases: TGTGCCAGCAGCCAAGGACAGTTTAACACTGAAGCTTTCTTT. The chain uses TRBV14 and TRBJ1-1, with D possibly matching TRBD1 (5 bases). The CDR3 is 14 residues long. Germline loops: CDR1 SGHDN, CDR2 FVKESK. V lost 1 base and J lost 2, with 8 bases in between.

V is TRBV7-3 and J is TRBJ2-1, with TRBD1 identical over 7 bases. Per the germline V gene, CDR1 is SGHTA and CDR2 is FQGTGA. The CDR3 length is 15 residues. The V gene end was trimmed by 4 bases and the J gene end by 2 bases; junction bases not matched to a gene: 5. CDR3 nucleotides: TGTGCCAGCAGCTCCGACAGGGAACCCTACAATGAGCAGTTCTTC. It is translated as CASSSDREPYNEQFF.

DNA of the CDR3: TGCGCCAGCAGCCCTTGGACTCGCTCTGGAAACACCATATATTTT. It is translated as CASSPWTRSGNTIYF. The chain combines TRBV5-1 with TRBJ1-3; D is uncertain. The CDR3 has 15 amino acids. CDR1 and CDR2 from the germline V gene are SGHRS and YFSETQ. V lost 4 bases and J lost 0, with 11 bases in between.

This chain connects TRBV19 to TRBJ1-3; TRBD1 matches 7 bases. This CDR3 contains 15 residues. Germline V CDR1 and CDR2: LNHDA, SQIVND (reference sequence). The J segment lost 2 bases and the V segment lost 5 bases, leaving 6 bases of the junction unmatched. The CDR3 is CASSVSGTAGNTIYF. CDR3 sequence (DNA): TGTGCCAGTAGTGTATCCGGGACAGCTGGAAACACCATATATTTT.

V is TRBV5-8 and J is TRBJ1-1; D unclear. The ends were cut back, 2 bases at V and 4 bases at J, with 9 bases in the middle. The CDR3 runs to 13 residues. CDR1 is SGHTS, CDR2 YDEGEE, per germline. In nucleotides, the CDR3 is TGTGCCAGCAGCTTTATACCCAGCACTGAAGCTTTCTTT. Protein: CASSFIPSTEAFF.

The chain links TRBV10-3 to TRBJ2-5; possibly TRBD1 for D (6 bases). CDR3 length: 13 residues. Germline V gene sequence: CDR1 ENHRY, CDR2 SYGVKD. Trimming pared 4 bases from V and 2 bases from J, leaving 8 bases between. DNA of the CDR3: TGTGCCATCAGTGGGACAGTTCAAGAGACCCAGTACTTC. Translated: CAISGTVQETQYF.

This clone was detected once. V is TRBV4-1 and J is TRBJ1-5; no reliable D call. The CDR3 loop spans 18 amino acids. Trimming removed 0 bases at V and 0 bases at J, with 15 bases between. The germline V gene has CDR1 MGHRA and CDR2 YSYEKL. CDR3 loop: CASSQDRGHYDSNQPQHF. As DNA, the CDR3 is TGCGCCAGCAGCCAAGATCGAGGGCATTATGATAGCAATCAGCCCCAGCATTTT.

In regard to this clone: This sample also contains other DNA sequences that code for the same CDR3. This chain joins TRBV12-3 or TRBV12-4 and TRBJ1-2; the match to TRBD1 covers 7 bases. The CDR3 is 13 residues long. V shed 6 bases, J shed 4 bases, and the junction held 5 bases outside the gene matches. CDR3 region: CASSRGTAYGYTF. The CDR3 DNA follows: TGTGCCAGCAGCCGAGGGACAGCCTATGGCTACACCTTC.

The genes are TRBV12-3 or TRBV12-4 and TRBJ1-1; TRBD1 agrees at 8 bases. CDR3 length: 13 residues. Losses at the gene ends were 3 bases for V and 8 bases for J; bases not matched to a gene: 5. CDR3 region: CASSFFRDREAFF. CDR3 DNA sequence: TGTGCCAGCAGTTTTTTCCGGGACAGGGAAGCTTTCTTT.

The rearrangement joins TRBV3-1 (or the pseudogene TRBV3-2) to TRBJ1-2; tentatively, D is TRBD1 (5 bases). Germline values: CDR1 LGHDT, CDR2 YNNKEL (reference sequence). The CDR3 has 11 residues. V dropped 5 bases and J dropped 13 bases, with 14 bases sitting between them. In nucleotides, the CDR3 is TGTGCCAGCAGCGATGGGGCTGCCGCCACCTTC. It specifies CASSDGAAATF.

The J gene is TRBJ1-3, the V gene TRBV10-3, with D perhaps matching TRBD1 (5 bases). This CDR3 has 15 residues. Germline CDR1 ENHRY, CDR2 SYGVKD. Trimming pared 2 bases from V and 3 bases from J, leaving 11 bases between. The CDR3 bases are TGTGCCATCAGTGAGGGTCAGGGCGGTGGAAACACCATATATTTT. Translated, it gives CAISEGQGGGNTIYF.

This rearrangement joins TRBV5-8 to TRBJ1-5; D perhaps matches TRBD1 (5 bases). Deletions cut 1 base from V and 6 bases from J, with 11 bases between. This CDR3 region has 14 residues. Germline CDR1 SGHTS, CDR2 YDEGEE. CDR3 region: CASSLQQVSQPQHF. DNA for the CDR3: TGTGCCAGCAGCTTGCAACAGGTTAGTCAGCCCCAGCATTTT.

This sequence joins TRBV13 and TRBJ2-7; tentative D call: TRBD2 (5 bases). The CDR3 contains 14 residues. Germline CDR1 reads PRHDT; CDR2 reads FYEKMQ (reference sequence). Trimming left V 0 bases short and J 5 bases short, with 11 bases between. The CDR3 spells CASSLGGSAHEQYF. The CDR3 region has the DNA TGTGCCAGCAGCTTAGGGGGTAGCGCTCACGAGCAGTACTTC.

Written as DNA, the CDR3 is TGTGCCAGCAGCTACAGGGCTACGAGGCGGGGGGGCGGGTACAATGAGCAGTTCTTC. Translating gives CASSYRATRRGGGYNEQFF. This rearrangement joins TRBV5-4 to TRBJ2-1, with 9 bases fitting TRBD2. This CDR3 comprises 19 residues. V shed 3 bases, J shed 4 bases, and the junction held 17 bases outside the gene matches. The V gene's germline CDR1 is SGHNT and CDR2 YYREEE (reference sequence).

This chain links TRBV14 with TRBJ2-2; D is perhaps TRBD2 (6 bases). Germline V gene lookup returns CDR1 SGHDN and CDR2 FVKESK. The CDR3 runs to 15 residues. V was trimmed by 4 bases and J by 3 bases, leaving 12 bases between them. The CDR3 spells CASSPAGLYTGELFF. The CDR3 nucleotides are TGTGCCAGCAGCCCCGCGGGACTCTACACCGGGGAGCTGTTTTTT.

The chain recombines TRBV7-8 with TRBJ1-2, with TRBD1 matching 8 bases. CDR3 size: 15 residues. J was trimmed by 3 bases and V by 6 bases; bases with no gene match: 9. Germline CDR1 reads SGHVS; CDR2 reads FQNEAQ. The CDR3 DNA is TGTGCCAGCAGTACCGGGACAGGAAGGTACTATGGCTACACCTTC. Protein sequence: CASSTGTGRYYGYTF. Combining the CDR3 with reference TRBV7-8 and TRBJ1-2 gives the whole variable domain GAGVSQSPRYKVAKRGQDVALRCDPISGHVSLFWYQQALGQGPEFLTYFQNEAQLDKSGLPSDRFFAERPEGSVSTLKIQRTQQEDSAVYLCASSTGTGRYYGYTFGSGTRLTVV.

This chain's CDR3 is CASSRGQQNTEAFF. DNA for the CDR3: TGCGCCAGCAGCAGGGGACAGCAGAACACTGAAGCTTTCTTT. V usage is TRBV5-1 and J usage is TRBJ1-1; TRBD1 agrees at 7 bases. The length of the CDR3 is 14 residues. V lost 4 bases and J lost 1; bases outside the gene matches: 4. Germline-derived CDR1 and CDR2 are SGHRS and YFSETQ.

This chain connects TRBV9 to TRBJ1-4; tentative D call: TRBD1 (5 bases). Germline CDR1 reads SGDLS; CDR2 reads YYNGEE. V was shortened by 0 bases and J by 12 bases, with 15 bases between the two germline ends. The CDR3 is 14 residues long. CDR3 sequence reads: CASSVAGDGDQLFF. The CDR3 DNA is TGTGCCAGCAGCGTAGCGGGGGATGGTGACCAACTGTTTTTT.

The chain is built from TRBV10-3 and TRBJ2-3, with no clear D. Germline assignment: CDR1 ENHRY and CDR2 SYGVKD. Trimming left V 2 bases short and J 9 bases short, with 9 bases between. The CDR3 spans 12 residues. The CDR3 sequence is CAISEQLATQYF. CDR3 bases: TGTGCCATCAGTGAGCAGTTAGCCACGCAGTATTTT.